A few counts support the clone carrying this TCR beta chain. The antigen remains undetermined. There were TCR beta CDR3 regions amplified from RNA transcripts. In the first-round RT-PCR of the TCR CDR3, the HTBI primer set was used. Each CDR3 protein is one row after TCRdb ran MiXCR on the multiplex PCR reads. The sample carries around 660,000 distinct CDR3 sequences, roughly 45% recorded once. These data are taken from a study of T cells in Graves' hyperthyroidism and ophthalmopathy. Points from the study as a whole: The model anticipated ophthalmopathy a median about 6.5 months pre-onset. Clonotypes that were expanded in thyroid above 0.001 mostly appeared in blood too.

The CDR3 consists of 16 residues. CDR1 is SGHTA, CDR2 FQGNSA, per germline. V was pared by 3 bases and J by 0 bases, with 12 bases between. Sequencing was done on a sample of peripheral blood or thyroid tissue (not recorded which). This clonotype was sampled from an adult man with Graves' disease, either hyperthyroidism or ophthalmopathy (not recorded which). The genes are TRBV7-2 and TRBJ1-5; D ambiguous. The CDR3 DNA sequence: TGTGCCAGCAGCTTGTTTAGTGCCGGTAGCAATCAGCCCCAGCATTTT. Its translation: CASSLFSAGSNQPQHF.